This T cell receptor beta chain was identified in a study of cytomegalovirus exposure and HLA in healthy donors. General study points: It emerged from a later analysis that several of the most significant clusters appeared to be linked to common viral pathogens.

Germline assignment: CDR1 SGHAT and CDR2 FQNNGV. The V and J ends lost 6 bases and 6 bases respectively, with 21 bases between them. The CDR3 has 17 amino acids. With 60 Vbeta and 13 Jbeta primers, the PCR was carried out. In the study's own analysis: Counted up in a later analysis, unique TCR beta chains came to some 82 million, with around 11 million shared. TCRdb keeps only in-frame clones here, not all; method: immunoSEQ multiplex PCR. That table gives V, J and clone size, and the DNA gave D and trimming. The table lists around 170,000 clones, 78% of them singletons. This clone occurred a few times. The antigen is not known.

The V and J genes are TRBV11-2 and TRBJ1-6; a possible D gene is TRBD1 (6 bases). This clonotype was obtained from a woman aged 40 to 50 in good health and CMV-seropositive. The sample taken for sequencing was PBMCs. CDR3: CASREGSGGSLNSPLHF. The CDR3 region has the DNA TGTGCCAGCAGGGAGGGGTCGGGGGGCAGCCTTAATTCACCCCTCCACTTT.